This entry is about one T cell receptor (beta chain). Produced via immunoSEQ multiplex PCR; TCRdb's table is partial and in-frame only. The sample includes approximately 90,000 clones, approximately 90% of them seen just once. This sample is part of a study of T cell changes during pregnancy in multiple sclerosis. The material was peripheral blood, obtained in the first trimester of pregnancy. The source is a female donor with multiple sclerosis, enrolled in a pregnancy study.

CDR3 protein: CASSQEFLGTGDGYTF. In DNA, the CDR3 is TGCGCCAGCAGCCAAGAATTTTTAGGGACAGGGGATGGCTACACCTTC. The chain is built from TRBV4-1 and TRBJ1-2; 10 bases match TRBD1. The V gene end was trimmed by 0 bases and the J gene end by 6 bases; junction bases not matched to a gene: 7. Germline CDR1 reads MGHRA; CDR2 reads YSYEKL. The CDR3 consists of 16 residues.